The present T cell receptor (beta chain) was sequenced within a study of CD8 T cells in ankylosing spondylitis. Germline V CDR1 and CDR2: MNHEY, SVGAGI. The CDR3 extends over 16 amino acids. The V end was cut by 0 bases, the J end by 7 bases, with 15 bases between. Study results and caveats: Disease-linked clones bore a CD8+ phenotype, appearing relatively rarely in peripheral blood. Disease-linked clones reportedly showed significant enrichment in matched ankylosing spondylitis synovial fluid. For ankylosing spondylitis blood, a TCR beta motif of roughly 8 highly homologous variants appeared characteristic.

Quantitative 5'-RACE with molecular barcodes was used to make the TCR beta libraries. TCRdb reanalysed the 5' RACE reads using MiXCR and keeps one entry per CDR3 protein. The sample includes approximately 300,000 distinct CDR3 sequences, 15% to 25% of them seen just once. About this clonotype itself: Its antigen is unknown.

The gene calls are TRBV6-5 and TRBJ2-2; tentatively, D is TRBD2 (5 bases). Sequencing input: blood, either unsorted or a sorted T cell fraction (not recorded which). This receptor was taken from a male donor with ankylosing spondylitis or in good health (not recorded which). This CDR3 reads CASSYSTKRAGGELFF. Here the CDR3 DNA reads TGTGCCAGCAGTTACTCTACGAAGAGGGCCGGCGGGGAGCTGTTTTTT.